This passage covers 19 T cell receptor beta chains from one sample sequenced in a study of shared clonotypes between healthy human individuals. Produced via immunoSEQ multiplex PCR; TCRdb's table is partial and in-frame only. The sample shows about 2 million clones, roughly 94% of them seen only once. Sequences were obtained from naive CD4+ T cells sorted from blood. Specified subset: CD45RA+ positively selected. These receptor sequences come from a man between 18 and 29 years old in good health.

V is TRBV9 and J is TRBJ2-1, with 8 bases fitting TRBD2. Germline V gene lookup returns CDR1 SGDLS and CDR2 YYNGEE. J was trimmed by 10 bases and V by 0 bases; bases with no gene match: 9. This CDR3 comprises 15 residues. The CDR3: CASSVVAGTNWEQFF. The CDR3, as DNA: TGTGCCAGCAGCGTAGTAGCGGGAACAAATTGGGAGCAGTTCTTC. The full variable domain, with the rest looked up from reference TRBV9 and TRBJ2-1, is DSGVTQTPKHLITATGQRVTLRCSPRSGDLSVYWYQQSLDQGLQFLIQYYNGEERAKGNILERFSAQQFPDLHSELNLSSLELGDSALYFCASSVVAGTNWEQFFGPGTRLTVL.

The V gene is TRBV5-1, the J gene TRBJ2-5; 11 bases match TRBD1. Trimming removed 4 bases from V and 4 bases from J; junction bases left unmatched: 3. Looked up from germline, CDR1 is SGHRS and CDR2 is YFSETQ. This CDR3 is built from 14 residues. The CDR3 loop reads CASSGGQGAETQYF. Written as DNA, the CDR3 is TGCGCCAGCAGCGGCGGACAGGGGGCAGAGACCCAGTACTTC.

To note about this clone: Other nucleotide sequences in the sample specify the same CDR3. This chain connects TRBV30 to TRBJ2-3, with unresolved D. CDR1 is GTSNPN and CDR2 is SVGIG in the germline V gene (reference sequence). The length of the CDR3 is 14 residues. Trimming left V 0 bases short and J 1 base short, with 8 bases between. CDR3 residues: CAWSVNGGTDTQYF. DNA of the CDR3: TGTGCCTGGAGTGTTAACGGCGGCACAGATACGCAGTATTTT.

The rearrangement joins TRBV15 to TRBJ2-3; 10 bases are a match to TRBD2. The V segment lost 4 bases and the J segment 0 bases; nucleotides outside the gene matches: 10. CDR3 length equals 18 residues. The V gene's germline CDR1 is LNHNV and CDR2 YYDKDF (reference sequence). Written as DNA, the CDR3 is TGTGCCACCAGCATTTGGGCTAGCGGGAGTGGGAGCACAGATACGCAGTATTTT. This encodes CATSIWASGSGSTDTQYF. Looking up the rest from reference TRBV15 and TRBJ2-3 gives the full variable domain: DAMVIQNPRYQVTQFGKPVTLSCSQTLNHNVMYWYQQKSSQAPKLLFHYYDKDFNNEADTPDNFQSRRPNTSFCFLDIRSPGLGDTAMYLCATSIWASGSGSTDTQYFGPGTRLTVL.

This sequence joins TRBV5-1 and TRBJ2-2; D gene uncertain. Trimming took off 0 bases at V and 0 bases at J, with 6 bases between the two ends. There are 15 residues in the CDR3. Germline V gene sequence: CDR1 SGHRS, CDR2 YFSETQ. In nucleotides, the CDR3 is TGCGCCAGCAGCTTGGACAGATCGAACACCGGGGAGCTGTTTTTT. This gives the protein CASSLDRSNTGELFF.

The chain carries TRBV2 and TRBJ1-1, with D possibly matching TRBD1 (5 bases). The CDR3 contains 13 residues. Germline CDR1 is SNHLY and CDR2 is FYNNEI. Trimming cost V 6 bases and J 6 bases, with 14 bases left between them. CDR3 bases: TGTGCCAGCAGCCCGGACGTGGGGGCTGAAGCTTTCTTT. It is translated as CASSPDVGAEAFF.

The chain has TRBV5-6 and TRBJ2-7; 8 nucleotides align to TRBD2. CDR1 is SGHDT, CDR2 YYEEEE, per germline. J was trimmed by 0 bases and V by 1 base; bases with no gene match: 15. CDR3 length: 19 amino acids. The CDR3 sequence is CASSLFVGRAGSNSYEQYF. CDR3 in DNA: TGTGCCAGCAGCTTGTTCGTCGGGAGGGCCGGTTCGAACTCCTACGAGCAGTACTTC.

The chain uses TRBV10-3 and TRBJ2-5, with 13 bases that match TRBD2. The CDR3 is 16 residues long. CDR1 and CDR2 from the germline V gene are ENHRY and SYGVKD. The V and J ends lost 6 bases and 6 bases, in that order; junction bases with no gene match: 10. The CDR3 coding sequence is TGTGCCATCAGCACTAGCGGGGGGGCTAATTTGAAGACCCAGTACTTC. It specifies CAISTSGGANLKTQYF.

The J gene is TRBJ1-2, the V gene TRBV30; TRBD1 matches at 8 bases. Unmatched junction bases numbered 4, after V lost 3 bases and J lost 4 bases. The CDR3 spans 13 residues. CDR1 GTSNPN and CDR2 SVGIG come from the germline V gene (reference sequence). The CDR3 loop reads CAWSEGQGYGYTF. The CDR3 nucleotides read TGTGCCTGGAGCGAAGGACAGGGCTATGGCTACACCTTC.

This clone was observed once. The chain carries TRBV6-1 and TRBJ1-2, with a weak D call TRBD1 (5 bases). The CDR3 is made up of 11 amino acids. Germline CDR1 and CDR2: MNHNS and SASEGT. V lost 4 bases and J 12 bases, leaving 12 bases between the germline ends. The CDR3 DNA sequence: TGTGCCAGCAGTGGCAGGGAGAGGGACACCTTC. The encoded protein is CASSGRERDTF.

V is TRBV27 and J is TRBJ1-6; 8 positions match TRBD1. The CDR3 is 16 residues long. Trimming at V came to 1 base and at J to 4 bases, leaving 3 bases not matched to a gene. Per the germline V gene, CDR1 is MNHEY and CDR2 is SMNVEV (reference sequence). The CDR3 spells CASSLLGQGYNSPLHF. In nucleotides, the CDR3 is TGTGCCAGCAGTTTATTAGGACAGGGTTATAATTCACCCCTCCACTTT.

The V and J genes are TRBV15 and TRBJ2-7, with 7 bases lining up with TRBD2. CDR3 length equals 15 residues. The V gene's germline CDR1 is LNHNV and CDR2 YYDKDF (reference sequence). V trimming: 3 bases; J trimming: 5 bases; junction bases outside the gene matches: 10. The CDR3 reads CATSRNWGGADEQYF. The CDR3 DNA reads TGTGCCACCAGCAGGAATTGGGGGGGAGCAGACGAGCAGTACTTC.

V usage is TRBV10-3 and J usage is TRBJ2-3; 7 bases match TRBD1. V lost 7 bases and J lost 1; bases outside the gene matches: 5. This CDR3 contains 14 residues. The germline V gene has CDR1 ENHRY and CDR2 SYGVKD. CDR3: CAINRGQGTDTQYF. The CDR3, as DNA: TGTGCCATCAACCGAGGACAGGGCACAGATACGCAGTATTTT.

This clone was counted once. The chain joins TRBV5-8 to TRBJ1-5; no reliable D call. The CDR3 is 16 amino acids. V was trimmed by 1 base and J by 0 bases, leaving 11 bases between them. Germline V gives CDR1 SGHTS, CDR2 YDEGEE. The CDR3 DNA reads as TGTGCCAGCAGCTTGACGCCGGATTATAGCAATCAGCCCCAGCATTTT. Amino acid sequence: CASSLTPDYSNQPQHF.

This chain connects TRBV7-9 to TRBJ1-2; a weak D match, TRBD1 (5 bases). Trimming left V 5 bases short and J 8 bases short, with 12 bases between. Germline values: CDR1 SEHNR, CDR2 FQNEAQ (reference sequence). The length of the CDR3 is 12 residues. The CDR3 DNA reads as TGTGCCAGCAGCCCCGGGACTACGGGCTACACCTTC. The encoded protein is CASSPGTTGYTF.

The chain has TRBV5-1 and TRBJ2-7, with 15 bases identical to TRBD2. Losses at the gene ends were 4 bases for V and 2 bases for J; bases not matched to a gene: 1. The CDR3 length is 15 residues. From germline, CDR1 is SGHRS and CDR2 YFSETQ. In DNA form, the CDR3 reads TGCGCCAGCAGCCGGACTAGCGGGGGGGCCTACGAGCAGTACTTC. Translation: CASSRTSGGAYEQYF.

This clone was counted once. The chain has TRBV4-2 and TRBJ2-1; 14 nucleotides line up with TRBD2. Germline-derived CDR1 and CDR2 are LGHNA and YNFKEQ. V was pared by 1 base and J by 6 bases, with 5 bases of the junction left unmatched. The CDR3 totals 17 residues. The CDR3 loop is CASSQGLAGGRFNEQFF. The CDR3 DNA follows: TGTGCCAGCAGCCAAGGACTAGCGGGGGGGCGTTTCAATGAGCAGTTCTTC.

The chain employs TRBV28 and TRBJ2-5, with D maybe TRBD1 (6 bases). The V gene lost 7 bases and the J gene lost 0 bases, with 12 bases spanning the gap. This CDR3 has 14 residues. Looked up from germline, CDR1 is MDHEN and CDR2 is SYDVKM. The DNA of the CDR3 is TGTGCCAGCAAGGACAGACCAAACCAAGAGACCCAGTACTTC. Its translation is CASKDRPNQETQYF.

This chain connects TRBV2 to TRBJ2-7; D not resolved. Per germline, CDR1 SNHLY and CDR2 FYNNEI. The V gene lost 2 bases and the J gene lost 2 bases, with 10 bases spanning the gap. The CDR3 has 14 amino acids. The DNA of the CDR3 is TGTGCCAGCAGTGAACGGTGGAGCCCCTACGAGCAGTACTTC. Translated, it gives CASSERWSPYEQYF. Using reference TRBV2 and TRBJ2-7 for the parts outside the CDR3, the full variable domain is EPEVTQTPSHQVTQMGQEVILRCVPISNHLYFYWYRQILGQKVEFLVSFYNNEISEKSEIFDDQFSVERPDGSNFTLKIRSTKLEDSAMYFCASSERWSPYEQYFGPGTRLTVT.